A selection of T cell receptor beta chains follows, all from one sample in a study of T cells after yellow fever vaccination. TCRdb re-analysed the 5' RACE reads in MiXCR, keeping a single row per CDR3 protein. The sample includes more than 300,000 distinct CDR3 sequences, about 10% seen only once; the top ten take 2.5% to 4%. The starting material was CD4+ T cells sorted from PBMCs, obtained 45 days after the yellow fever booster vaccination. These receptors all stem from a man younger than 35 who received the YFV17D yellow fever vaccine. The CDR3 runs from the conserved cysteine through the conserved F or W. D genes are given only for firm matches. Where a row states a size, it is once, few, many or the class of an expanded clone; other rows omit it.

v_call,d_call,j_call,clone_size,cdr3_aa,cdr3_nt
TRBV6-1,TRBD1,TRBJ1-1,few,CASRVGGTNTEAFF,TGTGCCAGCAGGGTAGGGGGCACGAACACTGAAGCTTTCTTT
TRBV12-3/TRBV12-4,.,TRBJ2-1,many,CASSLKGTDEQFF,TGTGCCAGCAGTTTAAAGGGGACGGATGAGCAGTTCTTC
TRBV12-3/TRBV12-4,.,TRBJ2-5,few,CASSYTGSETQYF,TGTGCCAGCAGTTATACTGGTTCTGAGACCCAGTACTTC
TRBV7-3,.,TRBJ2-5,few,CASSSMYQETQYF,TGTGCCAGCAGCTCCATGTACCAAGAGACCCAGTACTTC
TRBV5-1,.,TRBJ2-3,.,CASSLTDTTDTQYF,TGCGCCAGCAGCTTGACGGACACCACAGATACGCAGTATTTT
TRBV11-2,TRBD1,TRBJ1-5,many,CASSFGQGDQPQHF,TGTGCCAGCAGCTTCGGACAGGGGGATCAGCCCCAGCATTTT
TRBV27,.,TRBJ2-5,many,CASSQRTDTQETQYF,TGTGCCAGCAGTCAAAGGACGGACACCCAAGAGACCCAGTACTTC
TRBV4-3,.,TRBJ1-6,few,CASSAKADSPLHF,TGCGCCAGCAGCGCCAAGGCCGATTCACCCCTCCACTTT
TRBV4-1,TRBD2,TRBJ2-7,.,CASSQEGGDSAYEQYF,TGCGCCAGCAGCCAAGAGGGGGGGGACTCGGCCTACGAGCAGTACTTC
TRBV21-1,.,TRBJ2-5,.,CASSNRRTEYQETQYF,TGTGCCAGCAGCAACCGCCGGACTGAGTACCAAGAGACCCAGTACTTC
TRBV20-1,TRBD2,TRBJ2-3,.,CSGGVIAGRETQYF,TGCAGTGGAGGGGTCATTGCGGGGCGGGAGACGCAGTATTTT
TRBV7-9,.,TRBJ1-2,few,CASSFALAGYTF,TGTGCCAGCAGCTTTGCCCTAGCCGGCTACACCTTC
TRBV5-1,.,TRBJ2-5,few,CASRWDRETQYF,TGCGCCAGCAGGTGGGACCGGGAGACCCAGTACTTC
TRBV6-5,TRBD1,TRBJ2-1,many,CASSYSRYRGANEQFF,TGTGCCAGCAGTTACTCTCGTTACAGGGGAGCCAATGAGCAGTTCTTC
TRBV9,TRBD2,TRBJ2-3,few,CASSPGGPWDTQYF,TGTGCCAGCAGCCCGGGGGGGCCATGGGATACGCAGTATTTT
TRBV29-1,.,TRBJ1-1,.,CSVAAGNMNTEAFF,TGCAGCGTTGCGGCAGGGAACATGAACACTGAAGCTTTCTTT
TRBV3-1,.,TRBJ1-5,.,CASSQMTDQPQHF,TGTGCCAGCAGCCAGATGACCGATCAGCCCCAGCATTTT
TRBV7-2,.,TRBJ1-1,few,CASSPFGTSNTEAFF,TGTGCCAGCAGCCCTTTCGGGACATCGAACACTGAAGCTTTCTTT
TRBV6-2/TRBV6-3,.,TRBJ1-2,.,CASSLSGRLNYGYTF,TGTGCCAGCAGTCTGTCGGGACGGCTTAACTATGGCTACACCTTC
TRBV18,.,TRBJ1-4,few,CASSAGAGEKLFF,TGTGCCAGCTCCGCGGGAGCGGGAGAAAAACTGTTTTTT
TRBV6-1,.,TRBJ2-6,.,CASSRTRAGANVLTF,TGTGCCAGCAGTAGAACAAGGGCTGGGGCCAACGTCCTGACTTTC
TRBV12-3/TRBV12-4,.,TRBJ2-2,few,CASSTRRVTNTGELFF,TGTGCCAGCAGCACCCGCAGGGTTACGAACACCGGGGAGCTGTTTTTT
TRBV27,TRBD1,TRBJ1-6,.,CASSTQGADSPLHF,TGTGCCAGCAGCACACAGGGGGCCGACTCACCCCTCCACTTT
TRBV19,.,TRBJ2-7,.,CASSDAGTYEQYF,TGTGCCAGTAGTGACGCAGGGACCTACGAGCAGTACTTC
TRBV24-1,.,TRBJ2-5,few,CATSDPLVETQYF,TGTGCCACCAGTGACCCCCTTGTGGAGACCCAGTACTTC
TRBV5-5,.,TRBJ2-3,.,CASRRGRADTQYF,TGTGCCAGCCGTCGGGGGCGGGCAGATACGCAGTATTTT
TRBV5-6,.,TRBJ1-2,.,CASSLVTLNYGYTF,TGTGCCAGCAGCTTGGTTACCTTAAACTATGGCTACACCTTC
TRBV3-1,.,TRBJ2-3,.,CASSQDRVGAVTQYF,TGTGCCAGCAGCCAAGACCGAGTGGGGGCGGTTACGCAGTATTTT
TRBV7-2,.,TRBJ2-5,.,CASSLAPGLQETQYF,TGTGCCAGCAGCTTAGCCCCGGGCTTGCAGGAGACCCAGTACTTC
TRBV5-1,.,TRBJ2-1,many,CASTPELNNEQFF,TGCGCCAGCACCCCGGAATTGAACAATGAGCAGTTCTTC
TRBV14,.,TRBJ1-4,few,CASAHSSEKLFF,TGTGCCAGCGCCCATTCAAGTGAAAAACTGTTTTTT
TRBV4-3,.,TRBJ2-3,many,CASSQVYSTSTDTQYF,TGCGCCAGCAGCCAAGTTTACAGCACTAGCACAGATACGCAGTATTTT
TRBV6-5,.,TRBJ2-5,few,CASSYVGLSDSKTQYF,TGTGCCAGCAGTTACGTGGGTCTTTCGGACAGCAAGACCCAGTACTTC
TRBV5-6,TRBD1,TRBJ2-7,few,CASSRGGTGPYEQYF,TGTGCCAGCAGCCGGGGCGGGACAGGGCCCTACGAGCAGTACTTC
TRBV28,TRBD2,TRBJ2-5,.,CASRVYAGGPETQYF,TGTGCCAGCAGGGTCTATGCGGGGGGGCCCGAGACCCAGTACTTC
TRBV20-1,.,TRBJ2-1,.,CTGAQGNEQFF,TGCACTGGGGCCCAAGGCAATGAGCAGTTCTTC
TRBV6-6,.,TRBJ1-5,.,CASSPAGVSQPQHF,TGTGCCAGCAGCCCCGCGGGGGTTTCTCAGCCCCAGCATTTT
TRBV19,TRBD1,TRBJ2-6,.,CASSRQHGQGAVGANVLTF,TGTGCCAGTAGTAGACAACATGGACAGGGGGCCGTTGGGGCCAACGTCCTGACTTTC
TRBV6-2/TRBV6-3,.,TRBJ1-5,few,CASSYRGTSNQPQHF,TGTGCCAGCAGTTACCGGGGCACAAGCAATCAGCCCCAGCATTTT
TRBV2,TRBD2,TRBJ2-2,.,CASRVAGNTGELFF,TGTGCCAGCAGAGTAGCGGGGAACACCGGGGAGCTGTTTTTT
TRBV27,.,TRBJ2-5,.,CASSPARGTQYF,TGTGCCAGCAGTCCAGCAAGGGGTACCCAGTACTTC
TRBV7-9,.,TRBJ2-5,many,CASTRAASGQETQYF,TGTGCCAGCACCCGAGCGGCTAGTGGACAAGAGACCCAGTACTTC
TRBV24-1,TRBD1,TRBJ1-1,many,CATMGQGAGEAFF,TGTGCCACCATGGGACAGGGGGCCGGCGAAGCTTTCTTT
TRBV11-2,.,TRBJ1-2,.,CASSLAGAYGYTF,TGTGCCAGCAGCTTAGCTGGGGCCTATGGCTACACCTTC
TRBV4-3,.,TRBJ2-5,few,CASSQIRGFPETQYF,TGCGCCAGCAGCCAAATCAGGGGCTTTCCAGAGACCCAGTACTTC
TRBV11-1,.,TRBJ2-1,many,CASSLALYNEQFF,TGTGCCAGCAGCTTGGCTCTATACAATGAGCAGTTCTTC
TRBV6-2/TRBV6-3,TRBD1,TRBJ1-5,few,CASTHRTGRGQPQHF,TGTGCCAGCACCCACCGGACAGGAAGGGGTCAGCCCCAGCATTTT
TRBV25-1,TRBD1,TRBJ1-1,few,CASTPHDRVGTEAFF,TGTGCCAGCACCCCGCACGACAGGGTGGGGACTGAAGCTTTCTTT
TRBV7-2,TRBD2,TRBJ2-5,.,CASSLEFGLAGEETQYF,TGTGCCAGCAGCTTAGAATTCGGGCTAGCGGGGGAAGAGACCCAGTACTTC
TRBV19,.,TRBJ1-1,.,CASSTTHGTPKAPLSTEAFF,TGTGCCAGTAGTACCACACACGGGACACCCAAGGCCCCTCTGAGCACTGAAGCTTTCTTT
TRBV12-3/TRBV12-4,.,TRBJ2-3,few,CASSFEGGQDTQYF,TGTGCCAGCAGTTTTGAGGGGGGCCAAGATACGCAGTATTTT
TRBV5-1,.,TRBJ1-4,.,CASSLGEAGNEKLFF,TGCGCCAGCAGCTTGGGTGAGGCAGGGAATGAAAAACTGTTTTTT
TRBV4-3,.,TRBJ2-7,.,CASSQQRSSYEQYF,TGCGCCAGCAGCCAACAGAGGAGCTCCTACGAGCAGTACTTC
TRBV28,.,TRBJ1-1,.,CASSFPQWNTEAFF,TGTGCCAGCAGTTTCCCTCAGTGGAACACAGAAGCTTTCTTT
TRBV24-1,TRBD1,TRBJ2-5,few,CATSDPGGQGAVQTQYF,TGTGCCACCAGTGACCCGGGGGGACAGGGCGCGGTTCAGACCCAGTACTTC
TRBV5-6,.,TRBJ1-3,many,CASSLLGGYSGNTIYF,TGTGCCAGCAGCTTGTTGGGGGGCTACTCTGGAAACACCATATATTTT
TRBV19,.,TRBJ1-5,few,CASSIGQRLGPQHF,TGTGCCAGTAGTATCGGTCAGAGATTGGGGCCCCAGCATTTT
TRBV19,.,TRBJ2-3,.,CASSRGRPLGTDTQYF,TGTGCCAGTAGTAGAGGCAGGCCCTTAGGCACAGATACGCAGTATTTT